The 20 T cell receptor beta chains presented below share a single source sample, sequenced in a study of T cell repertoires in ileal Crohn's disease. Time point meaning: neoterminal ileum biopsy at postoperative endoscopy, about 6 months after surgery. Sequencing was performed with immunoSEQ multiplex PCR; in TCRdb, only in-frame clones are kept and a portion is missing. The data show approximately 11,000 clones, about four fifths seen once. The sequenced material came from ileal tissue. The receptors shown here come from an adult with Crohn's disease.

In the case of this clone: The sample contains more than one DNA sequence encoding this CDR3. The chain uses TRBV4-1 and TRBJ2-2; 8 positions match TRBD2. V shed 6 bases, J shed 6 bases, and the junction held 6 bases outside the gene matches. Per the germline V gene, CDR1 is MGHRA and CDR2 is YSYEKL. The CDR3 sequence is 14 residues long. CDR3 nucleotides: TGCGCCAGCAGTCAAAAGACTAGCGCCGGGGAGCTGTTTTTT. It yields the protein CASSQKTSAGELFF.

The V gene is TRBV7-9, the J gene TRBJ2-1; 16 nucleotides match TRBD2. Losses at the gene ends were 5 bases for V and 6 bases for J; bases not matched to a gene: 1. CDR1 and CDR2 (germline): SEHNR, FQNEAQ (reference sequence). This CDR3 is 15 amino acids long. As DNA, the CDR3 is TGTGCCAGCAGCGGGACTAGCGGGGGGGCCAATGAGCAGTTCTTC. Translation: CASSGTSGGANEQFF.

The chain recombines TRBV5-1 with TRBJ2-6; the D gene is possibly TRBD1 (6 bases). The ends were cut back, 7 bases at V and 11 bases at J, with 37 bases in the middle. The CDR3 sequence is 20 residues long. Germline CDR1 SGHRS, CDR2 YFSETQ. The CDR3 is CASRQNTPRGTVPVGYVLTF. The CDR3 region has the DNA TGCGCCAGCCGCCAAAATACTCCAAGGGGGACCGTACCTGTCGGGTACGTCCTGACTTTC.

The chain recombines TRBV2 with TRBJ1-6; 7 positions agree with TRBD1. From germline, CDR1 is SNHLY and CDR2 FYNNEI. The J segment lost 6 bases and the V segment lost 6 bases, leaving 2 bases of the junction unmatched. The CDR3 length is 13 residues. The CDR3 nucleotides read TGTGCCAGCAGGGAGGGGGCTAATTCACCCCTCCACTTT. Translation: CASREGANSPLHF.

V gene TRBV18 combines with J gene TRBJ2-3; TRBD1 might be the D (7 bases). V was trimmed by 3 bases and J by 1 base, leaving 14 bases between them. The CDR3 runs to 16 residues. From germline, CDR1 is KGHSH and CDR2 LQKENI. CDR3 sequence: CASSPSGGRGTDTQYF. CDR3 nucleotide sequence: TGTGCCAGCTCACCCTCAGGGGGGAGAGGCACAGATACGCAGTATTTT.

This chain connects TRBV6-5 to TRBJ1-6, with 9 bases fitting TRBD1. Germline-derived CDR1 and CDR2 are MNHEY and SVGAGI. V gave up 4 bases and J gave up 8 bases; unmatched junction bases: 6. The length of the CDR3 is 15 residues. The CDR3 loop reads CASSFWDREDSPLHF. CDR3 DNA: TGTGCCAGCAGTTTTTGGGACAGGGAAGATTCACCCCTCCACTTT.

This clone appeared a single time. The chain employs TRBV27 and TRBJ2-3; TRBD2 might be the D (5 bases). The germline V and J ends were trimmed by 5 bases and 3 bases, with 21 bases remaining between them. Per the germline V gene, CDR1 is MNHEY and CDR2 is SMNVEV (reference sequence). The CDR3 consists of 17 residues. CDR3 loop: CASSQTTPPSSTDTQYF. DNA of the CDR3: TGTGCCAGCAGTCAAACAACTCCGCCTAGCTCAACAGATACGCAGTATTTT.

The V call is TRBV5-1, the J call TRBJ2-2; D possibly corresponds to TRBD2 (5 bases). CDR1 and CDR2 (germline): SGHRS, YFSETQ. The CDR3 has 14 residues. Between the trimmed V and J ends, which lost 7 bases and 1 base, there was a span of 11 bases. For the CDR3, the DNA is TGCGCCAGCCACCCGGGGATGAACACCGGGGAGCTGTTTTTT. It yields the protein CASHPGMNTGELFF.

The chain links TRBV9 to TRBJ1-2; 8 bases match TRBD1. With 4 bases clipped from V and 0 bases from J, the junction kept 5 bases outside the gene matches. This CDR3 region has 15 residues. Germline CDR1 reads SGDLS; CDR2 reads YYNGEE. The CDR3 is CASSPRDRPNYGYTF. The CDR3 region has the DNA TGTGCCAGCAGCCCCCGGGACAGGCCTAACTATGGCTACACCTTC. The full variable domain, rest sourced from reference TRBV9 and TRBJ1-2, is DSGVTQTPKHLITATGQRVTLRCSPRSGDLSVYWYQQSLDQGLQFLIQYYNGEERAKGNILERFSAQQFPDLHSELNLSSLELGDSALYFCASSPRDRPNYGYTFGSGTRLTVV.

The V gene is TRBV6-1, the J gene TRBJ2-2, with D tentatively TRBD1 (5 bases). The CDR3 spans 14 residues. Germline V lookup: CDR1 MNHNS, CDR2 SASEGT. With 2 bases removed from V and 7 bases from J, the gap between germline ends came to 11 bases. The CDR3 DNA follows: TGTGCCAGCAGTGAAAGGTTGGGGCTCGGGGAGCTGTTTTTT. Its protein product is CASSERLGLGELFF.

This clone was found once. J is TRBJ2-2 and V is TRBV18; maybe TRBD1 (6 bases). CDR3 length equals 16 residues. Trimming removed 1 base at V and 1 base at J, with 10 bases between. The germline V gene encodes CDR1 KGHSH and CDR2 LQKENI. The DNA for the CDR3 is TGTGCCAGCTCACCACAGGGACACGGGAACACCGGGGAGCTGTTTTTT. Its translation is CASSPQGHGNTGELFF.

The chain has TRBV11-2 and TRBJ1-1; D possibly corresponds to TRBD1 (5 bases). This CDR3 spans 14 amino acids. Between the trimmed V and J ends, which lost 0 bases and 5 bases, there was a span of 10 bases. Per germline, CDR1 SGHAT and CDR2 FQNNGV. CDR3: CASSLDAGWTEAFF. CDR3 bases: TGTGCCAGCAGCTTAGATGCAGGGTGGACTGAAGCTTTCTTT.

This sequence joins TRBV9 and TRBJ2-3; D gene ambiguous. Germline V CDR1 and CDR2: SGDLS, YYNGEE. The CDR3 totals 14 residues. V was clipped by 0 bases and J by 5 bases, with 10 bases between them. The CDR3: CASSVATFGDTQYF. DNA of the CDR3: TGTGCCAGCAGCGTAGCTACCTTCGGAGATACGCAGTATTTT.

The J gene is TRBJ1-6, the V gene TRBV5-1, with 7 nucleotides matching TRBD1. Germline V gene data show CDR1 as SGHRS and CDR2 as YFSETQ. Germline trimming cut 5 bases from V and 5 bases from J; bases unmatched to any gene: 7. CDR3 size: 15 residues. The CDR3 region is CASSTGTANNSPLHF. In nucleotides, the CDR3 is TGCGCCAGCAGTACAGGGACAGCGAATAATTCACCCCTCCACTTT.

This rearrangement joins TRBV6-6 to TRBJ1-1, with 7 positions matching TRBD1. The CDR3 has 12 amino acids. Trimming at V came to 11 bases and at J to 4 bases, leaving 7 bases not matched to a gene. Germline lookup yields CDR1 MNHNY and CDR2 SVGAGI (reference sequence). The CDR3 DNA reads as TGTGCCGTTCTGCAGGGGGGCACTGAAGCTTTCTTT. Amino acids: CAVLQGGTEAFF.

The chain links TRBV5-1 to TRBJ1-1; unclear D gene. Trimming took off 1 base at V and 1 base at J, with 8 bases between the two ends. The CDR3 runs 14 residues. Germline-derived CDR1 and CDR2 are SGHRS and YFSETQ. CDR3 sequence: CASSLNLPNTEAFF. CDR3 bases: TGCGCCAGCAGCTTGAATCTCCCGAACACTGAAGCTTTCTTT.

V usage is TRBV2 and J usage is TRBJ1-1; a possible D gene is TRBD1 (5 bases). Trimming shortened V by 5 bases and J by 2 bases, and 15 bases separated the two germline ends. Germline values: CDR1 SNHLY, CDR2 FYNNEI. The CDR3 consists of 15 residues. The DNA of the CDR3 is TGTGCCAGCAGTCCTTCTGGGACTGAAAACACTGAAGCTTTCTTT. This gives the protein CASSPSGTENTEAFF.

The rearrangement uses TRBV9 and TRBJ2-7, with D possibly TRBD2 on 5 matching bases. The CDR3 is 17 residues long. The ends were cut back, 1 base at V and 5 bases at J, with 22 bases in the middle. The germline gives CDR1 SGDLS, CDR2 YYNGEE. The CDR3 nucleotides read TGTGCCAGCAGCGTACCGAACCAGACGGAGGATTCGGACGAGCAGTACTTC. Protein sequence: CASSVPNQTEDSDEQYF. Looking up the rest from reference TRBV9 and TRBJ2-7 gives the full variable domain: DSGVTQTPKHLITATGQRVTLRCSPRSGDLSVYWYQQSLDQGLQFLIQYYNGEERAKGNILERFSAQQFPDLHSELNLSSLELGDSALYFCASSVPNQTEDSDEQYFGPGTRLTVT.

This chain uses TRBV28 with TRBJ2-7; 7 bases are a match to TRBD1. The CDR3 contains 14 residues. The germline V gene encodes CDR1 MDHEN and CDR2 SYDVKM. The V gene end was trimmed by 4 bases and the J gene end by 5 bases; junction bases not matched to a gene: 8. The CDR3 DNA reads TGTGCCAGCAGTTCTTCAGGGGGTTCCAACGAGCAGTACTTC. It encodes CASSSSGGSNEQYF.

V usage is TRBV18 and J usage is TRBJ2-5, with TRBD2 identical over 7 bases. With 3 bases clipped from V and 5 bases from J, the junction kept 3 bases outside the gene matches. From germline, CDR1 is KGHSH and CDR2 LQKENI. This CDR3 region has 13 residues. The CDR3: CASSPGLGETQYF. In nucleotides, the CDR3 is TGTGCCAGCTCACCCGGACTAGGCGAGACCCAGTACTTC. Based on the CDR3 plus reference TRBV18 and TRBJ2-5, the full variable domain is NAGVMQNPRHLVRRRGQEARLRCSPMKGHSHVYWYRQLPEEGLKFMVYLQKENIIDESGMPKERFSAEFPKEGPSILRIQQVVRGDSAAYFCASSPGLGETQYFGPGTRLLVL.